This T cell receptor beta chain is drawn from a study of T cell responses to AZD1222 COVID-19 vaccine. Study-wide points: Spike-wide coverage was observed for vaccine-associated CD4 TCRs, with dominant responses at 160-218 and 743-854. Targeting of unmutated variant regions was reportedly seen in nearly half of spike-specific TCRs. Clonal diversity may have been underestimated in mostly white British donors. All repertoire sampling was performed exclusively after the peak T cell response.

There are 12 residues in the CDR3. Germline V gene lookup returns CDR1 SQVTM and CDR2 ANQGSEA. V was shortened by 5 bases and J by 4 bases, with 10 bases between the two germline ends. To note about this clone: The antigen is not known.

TCRdb's copy holds only in-frame clones and misses some; the assay was immunoSEQ multiplex PCR. Seen here are under 150,000 clones, 93% observed once, and the top ten hold about 0.91%. Material: peripheral blood, obtained on day 0 of AZD1222 vaccination. This receptor was identified in an adult in good health. The rearrangement uses TRBV29-1 and TRBJ2-3, with D perhaps TRBD1 or TRBD2 (6 bases each). CDR3 loop: CSVSRGADTQYF. DNA for the CDR3: TGCAGCGTTTCGAGGGGGGCAGATACGCAGTATTTT.